These T cell receptor beta chains were read from a single sample in a study of breast tumors, draining lymph nodes, adjacent tissues. One entry per CDR3 protein, called by TCRdb with MiXCR from the multiplex PCR reads. The data show approximately 100,000 distinct CDR3 sequences, with roughly 20% seen just once and roughly 1.2% held by the top ten. The sequencing sample was made of axillary lymph node tissue. The source of these receptors is a female donor with breast cancer. Some clones in this sample may be carry-over from other donors' samples. Each CDR3 is given with its conserved first and last residue. The D gene is left open where the match is weak. The size of a clone is reported for some rows only, either as once, few or many, or as a class for expanded clones.

j_call: TRBJ2-1; v_call: TRBV7-9; d_call: TRBD2; clone_size: many; cdr3_nt: TGTGCCAGCAGCTTAGGGCTAGCGGGAGACAATGAGCAGTTCTTC; cdr3_aa: CASSLGLAGDNEQFF
j_call: TRBJ1-5; v_call: TRBV19; d_call: NA; clone_size: NA; cdr3_nt: TGTGCCAGTAGTATCCAGGGACGCAATCAGCCCCAGCATTTT; cdr3_aa: CASSIQGRNQPQHF
j_call: TRBJ2-7; v_call: TRBV4-1; d_call: NA; clone_size: many; cdr3_nt: TGCGCCAGCGGGGAGGTCAACTACGAGCAGTACTTC; cdr3_aa: CASGEVNYEQYF
j_call: TRBJ2-5; v_call: TRBV30; d_call: NA; clone_size: many; cdr3_nt: TGTGCCTGGAGTTCCCGGGCCAGAGGGGAGACCCAGTACTTC; cdr3_aa: CAWSSRARGETQYF
j_call: TRBJ2-1; v_call: TRBV20-1; d_call: TRBD2; clone_size: NA; cdr3_nt: TGCAGTGCTTGGACTAGCGGGAGGGATGAGCAGTTCTTC; cdr3_aa: CSAWTSGRDEQFF
j_call: TRBJ1-5; v_call: TRBV5-5; d_call: NA; clone_size: many; cdr3_nt: TGTGCCAGCAGCTTACATGGGGGCAGGGCTAATCAGCCCCAGCATTTT; cdr3_aa: CASSLHGGRANQPQHF
j_call: TRBJ2-7; v_call: TRBV10-3; d_call: NA; clone_size: many; cdr3_nt: TGTGCCATCAGTGATCCTCTGAGGGGGAACGAGCAGTACTTC; cdr3_aa: CAISDPLRGNEQYF
j_call: TRBJ1-5; v_call: TRBV2; d_call: NA; clone_size: many; cdr3_nt: TGTGCCAGCACAGACAGTAGCAATCAGCCCCAGCATTTT; cdr3_aa: CASTDSSNQPQHF
j_call: TRBJ2-1; v_call: TRBV7-8; d_call: TRBD2; clone_size: NA; cdr3_nt: TGTGCCAGCAGCTTAGCGCCTAGCGGGAGGCCTGAGCAGTTCTTC; cdr3_aa: CASSLAPSGRPEQFF
j_call: TRBJ1-2; v_call: TRBV15; d_call: NA; clone_size: many; cdr3_nt: TGTGCCACCAGCAGAGATCGGTTAGCTAACTATGGCTACACCTTC; cdr3_aa: CATSRDRLANYGYTF
j_call: TRBJ1-6; v_call: TRBV5-1; d_call: NA; clone_size: many; cdr3_nt: TGCGCCAGCAAGAACTCGAACCTTGAGCCAAATTCACCCCTCCACTTT; cdr3_aa: CASKNSNLEPNSPLHF
j_call: TRBJ1-2; v_call: TRBV5-1; d_call: TRBD1; clone_size: many; cdr3_nt: TGCGCCAGCAGCTTAGGACAGGGGGACTATGGCTACACCTTC; cdr3_aa: CASSLGQGDYGYTF
j_call: TRBJ1-3; v_call: TRBV12-3/TRBV12-4; d_call: NA; clone_size: many; cdr3_nt: TGTGCCAGCAGTTTGGAGGGAATCTCTGGAAACACCATATATTTT; cdr3_aa: CASSLEGISGNTIYF
j_call: TRBJ1-5; v_call: TRBV20-1; d_call: TRBD1; clone_size: many; cdr3_nt: TGCAGTGCTAGGCCGCAGACAGGGTCAAGAAATCAGCCCCAGCATTTT; cdr3_aa: CSARPQTGSRNQPQHF
j_call: TRBJ2-3; v_call: TRBV2; d_call: TRBD2; clone_size: NA; cdr3_nt: TGTGCCACCGGGACGGGGGGACTCACAGATACGCAGTATTTT; cdr3_aa: CATGTGGLTDTQYF
j_call: TRBJ1-3; v_call: TRBV2; d_call: NA; clone_size: many; cdr3_nt: TGTGCCAGCAGTTTCCGCCCGGGGGTTAGCTCTGGAAACACCATATATTTT; cdr3_aa: CASSFRPGVSSGNTIYF
j_call: TRBJ2-7; v_call: TRBV6-1; d_call: TRBD2; clone_size: many; cdr3_nt: TGTGCCAGCACCGACGAGCGGGGGATAAGCTACGAGCAGTACTTC; cdr3_aa: CASTDERGISYEQYF
j_call: TRBJ2-7; v_call: TRBV7-6; d_call: NA; clone_size: many; cdr3_nt: TGTGCCAGCAGCTTAACCCCAGTGGGACTGGGGGGATACGAGCAGTACTTC; cdr3_aa: CASSLTPVGLGGYEQYF
j_call: TRBJ2-5; v_call: TRBV15; d_call: NA; clone_size: many; cdr3_nt: TGTGCCACCAGCAGAGATCCGTTTGAGGGTACCCAGTACTTC; cdr3_aa: CATSRDPFEGTQYF
j_call: TRBJ2-2; v_call: TRBV24-1; d_call: TRBD1; clone_size: many; cdr3_nt: TGTGCCACTTCCGGGACAGAGAACACCGGGGAGCTGTTTTTT; cdr3_aa: CATSGTENTGELFF
j_call: TRBJ2-7; v_call: TRBV9; d_call: NA; clone_size: many; cdr3_nt: TGTGCCAGCAGCCGGGACTTCCACGAGCAGTACTTC; cdr3_aa: CASSRDFHEQYF
j_call: TRBJ2-2; v_call: TRBV5-1; d_call: NA; clone_size: NA; cdr3_nt: TGCGCCAGCACCCCGAAGGTCGCGCTTGGCACCGGGGAGCTGTTTTTT; cdr3_aa: CASTPKVALGTGELFF
j_call: TRBJ2-5; v_call: TRBV12-3/TRBV12-4; d_call: NA; clone_size: many; cdr3_nt: TGTGCCAGCGGGGGCGAGACCCAGTACTTC; cdr3_aa: CASGGETQYF